This entry lists 8 T cell receptor beta chains sequenced from one sample in a study of blood T cell repertoires in COVID-19 (dated by TCRdb to the early 2020s). Libraries were constructed by the immunoSEQ multiplex PCR assay. Not all clones reach the TCRdb copy of this immuneACCESS table, which keeps in-frame sequences only. Checked studies attribute under half of the gap to unresolved V genes and leave the rest unexplained. This sample is represented by about 78,000 clones; about 90% of them were singletons. The ten most abundant clones make up around 0.96% of the sample. Material for sequencing was peripheral blood. Receptors were obtained from a woman between 50 and 59 years old in a cohort sampled during active COVID-19.

V usage is TRBV6-5 and J usage is TRBJ2-2, with D maybe TRBD2 (6 bases). V lost 7 bases, J lost 6 bases, and 15 bases lay in between. Germline lookup yields CDR1 MNHEY and CDR2 SVGAGI. This CDR3 has 14 amino acids. CDR3 amino acids: CASKGLGAAGELFF. Here the CDR3 DNA reads TGTGCCAGCAAGGGACTGGGCGCCGCCGGGGAGCTGTTTTTT.

This chain joins TRBV28 and TRBJ1-5, with D unresolved. The germline gives CDR1 MDHEN, CDR2 SYDVKM. This CDR3 comprises 12 residues. The V gene lost 8 bases and the J gene lost 5 bases, with 10 bases spanning the gap. The CDR3 is CASLSPHQPQHF. As DNA, the CDR3 is TGTGCCAGCCTTTCCCCCCATCAGCCCCAGCATTTT.

The CDR3 coding sequence is TGTGCCAGCAGCCCTACAAGGGGCCCCTTGCATGAGCAGTTCTTC. Its translation: CASSPTRGPLHEQFF. This sequence joins TRBV7-3 and TRBJ2-1; a possible D gene is TRBD1 (5 bases). V lost 5 bases and J lost 8, with 19 bases in between. The CDR3 is made up of 15 amino acids. The germline V gene has CDR1 SGHTA and CDR2 FQGTGA.

This clone was observed a handful of times. The rearrangement links TRBV28 to TRBJ1-6, with TRBD1 matching over 7 bases. V shed 6 bases and J 6 bases; nucleotides not matched to a gene: 2. This CDR3 has 13 residues. Germline lookup yields CDR1 MDHEN and CDR2 SYDVKM. DNA for the CDR3: TGTGCCAGCAGGGACAGGCTTAATTCACCCCTCCACTTT. As protein: CASRDRLNSPLHF. The variable domain in full, completed from reference TRBV28 and TRBJ1-6, reads DVKVTQSSRYLVKRTGEKVFLECVQDMDHENMFWYRQDPGLGLRLIYFSYDVKMKEKGDIPEGYSVSREKKERFSLILESASTNQTSMYLCASRDRLNSPLHFGNGTRLTVT.

The chain employs TRBV11-2 and TRBJ1-6; perhaps TRBD1 as D (5 bases). The CDR3 totals 17 residues. The germline V gene encodes CDR1 SGHAT and CDR2 FQNNGV. V lost 0 bases to trimming and J lost 10 bases, with 19 bases between them. The CDR3 bases are TGTGCCAGCAGCTTAGAGGCCCCCGGGGGTGGGAAATCACCCCTCCACTTT. Its protein product is CASSLEAPGGGKSPLHF. Filled out from reference TRBV11-2 and TRBJ1-6, the complete variable domain reads EAGVAQSPRYKIIEKRQSVAFWCNPISGHATLYWYQQILGQGPKLLIQFQNNGVVDDSQLPKDRFSAERLKGVDSTLKIQPAKLEDSAVYLCASSLEAPGGGKSPLHFGNGTRLTVT.

The chain uses TRBV28 and TRBJ2-5, with 10 bases aligning to TRBD1. The V gene end was trimmed by 3 bases and the J gene end by 5 bases; junction bases not matched to a gene: 3. CDR1 and CDR2 from the germline V gene are MDHEN and SYDVKM. The CDR3 consists of 14 residues. The chain's CDR3 is CASSLTGGGETQYF. The CDR3 nucleotides are TGTGCCAGCAGTTTGACAGGGGGCGGGGAGACCCAGTACTTC.

V usage is TRBV28 and J usage is TRBJ2-6; 10 positions agree with TRBD2. This CDR3 has 19 amino acids. J gave up 0 bases and V 4 bases, and 9 bases lay outside the gene matches. Germline V gene sequence: CDR1 MDHEN, CDR2 SYDVKM. CDR3 nucleotides: TGTGCCAGCAGTTCTCCCGGGACTAGCGTTAGCTCTGGGGCCAACGTCCTGACTTTC. Encoded protein: CASSSPGTSVSSGANVLTF.

This clone turned up a few times. The CDR3 nucleotides are TGTGCCAGCAGCGCGGGACTAGGGACCGACGAGCAGTACTTC. Translated: CASSAGLGTDEQYF. The V gene is TRBV7-3, the J gene TRBJ2-7; 8 nucleotides match TRBD2. Trimming at V came to 5 bases and at J to 5 bases, leaving 8 bases not matched to a gene. The CDR3 consists of 14 residues. Germline V CDR1 and CDR2: SGHTA, FQGTGA.